This TCR beta chain was obtained from a study of CD8 T cells in Susac syndrome. The germline V gene has CDR1 LGHDT and CDR2 YNNKEL (reference sequence). This CDR3 is built from 13 residues. Trimming at V came to 4 bases and at J to 10 bases, leaving 7 bases not matched to a gene. Reverse transcription of about 0.5 to 1 ug RNA was performed with random hexamers. One entry per CDR3 protein results from TCRdb running MiXCR on the immunoSEQ multiplex PCR reads. This sample has fewer than 150,000 distinct CDR3 sequences, with under 95% found just once. Specimen: CD8+ T cells from PBMCs. This clonotype originated in a human donor with multiple sclerosis. The chain employs TRBV3-1 and TRBJ2-1, with TRBD1 matching 7 bases. CDR3 bases: TGTGCCAGCAGCCTTCTACAGGGGAACGAGCAGTTCTTC. This sequence encodes CASSLLQGNEQFF.